The clone carrying this T cell receptor beta chain was seen more than once but under ten times. The antigen remains unidentified. These data are taken from a study of STAT3 mutations in large granular lymphocyte leukemia. Findings of the study overall: Every T-LGLL patient had at least one immunodominant TCRbeta clonotype.

V lost 1 base and J lost 5, with 6 bases in between. Germline assignment: CDR1 LNHNV and CDR2 YYDKDF (reference sequence). The CDR3 runs to 13 residues. The assay was immunoSEQ multiplex PCR, and TCRdb's table has in-frame clones only and misses some. The data contain about 10,000 clones, around 52% of them seen just once; the ten biggest clones take up around 8.3%. This clonotype originated in a boy under 18 with T-cell large granular lymphocyte leukemia. Some clones in this sample may be carry-over from other donors' samples. This chain links TRBV15 with TRBJ1-5; the D is unclear. Specimen: peripheral blood mononuclear cells. This CDR3 reads CATSRAGDQPQHF. The DNA of the CDR3 is TGTGCCACCAGCAGAGCTGGCGATCAGCCCCAGCATTTT.